This TCR beta chain comes out of a study of T-cell reconstitution after alpha-beta-depleted transplantation in children (TCRdb year 2016). About the study as a whole: The study quantitatively tracked T-cell immune reconstitution after TCRalphabeta/CD19-depleted allogeneic hematopoietic cell transplantation in children using TCR repertoire profiling. Broader findings and caveats from the paper: About two months after transplant, the apparently early recovery of alphabetaT-cell counts reportedly depended on just several hundred clones that had expanded rapidly and came from non-depleted graft cells. In some patients, the high TCRbeta diversity seen at day 60 was put down to recipient T cells and intrathymic progenitors that had survived conditioning. The frequencies of hyperexpanded clones fell over the following months, and after one year, T-cell counts and TCRbeta diversity were mostly attributed to newly produced T cells.

CDR1 and CDR2 are read off the germline V gene as MNHEY and SVGAGI. Reading from cysteine to phenylalanine, the CDR3 counts 17 amino acids. Of all the DNA, just the CDR3 is kept, 51 bases in frame from base 1. At the junction V is shortened by 6 bases and J by 1 base, with 21 bases in between. This clonotype was recorded many times. This clone's antigen is unknown. Within one base of it there is no much larger clone, and no base qualities were kept. The library was made by PCR. Instrument used: Illumina HiSeq 2500. TCR library preparation used molecular barcoding, with unique molecular identifiers applied to normalize quantification of the TCRbeta repertoire. TCRdb ran its own pipeline on the public reads, namely fastp trimming at Q25 and MiXCR clone calling, and kept in-frame beta chains. CDR3 protein sequences are deduplicated, and each keeps its most common genes and DNA. The sample table holds about 600,000 distinct CDR3 sequences, of which more than 20% were seen once. Together, the top ten hold roughly 15% of the sample.

Explained via the paper, the treatment or condition label denotes: allogeneic hematopoietic cell transplantation with graft depleted of TCRalphabeta T cells and CD19 B cells. Transplant recipients were children who received TCRalphabeta/CD19-depleted allogeneic hematopoietic cell grafts. The clonotype was recovered from a boy less than two years old who had a stem cell transplant for acute myeloid leukemia, so the T cells may come from the graft donor. Recombination linked TRBV6-5 to TRBJ1-1; TRBD1 is possibly the D segment (5 matching bases). This material consisted of PBMCs, mostly from graft donor cells, taken 360 days after TCRalphabeta/CD19-depleted stem cell transplant. The DNA sequence is as follows: TGTGCCAGCAGCCCGATGGATCCAGGGATATCGAACACTGAAGCTTTCTTT. Its protein reads: CASSPMDPGISNTEAFF.